Below, 10 T cell receptor beta chains from the same sample are listed, as sequenced in a study of control samples from healthy donors and cancer patients. Produced via immunoSEQ multiplex PCR; TCRdb's table is partial and in-frame only. Of roughly 94,000 clones listed, around 85% are singletons. Sequenced material: PBMCs. The receptor source for this set is a man between 65 and 85 years old with lung cancer.

This chain links TRBV2 with TRBJ1-1, with 7 bases fitting TRBD1. CDR1 is SNHLY and CDR2 is FYNNEI in the germline V gene. The CDR3 covers 14 residues. J lost 0 bases, V lost 6 bases, and 4 bases had no gene match. The CDR3 bases are TGTGCCAGCAGCAGGGACAGAATGAACACTGAAGCTTTCTTT. Translated: CASSRDRMNTEAFF.

The V call is TRBV7-9, the J call TRBJ2-3; D possibly corresponds to TRBD1 (5 bases). The V and J ends lost 8 bases and 4 bases respectively, with 19 bases between them. The length of the CDR3 is 15 residues. Germline V lookup: CDR1 SEHNR, CDR2 FQNEAQ (reference sequence). Here the CDR3 DNA reads TGTGCCAGCCGGTTAGGCAGGGATTGGGCAGATACGCAGTATTTT. Protein product: CASRLGRDWADTQYF.

This clone has only a few counts. The rearrangement uses TRBV9 and TRBJ1-6; D possibly corresponds to TRBD1 (5 bases). Per the germline V gene, CDR1 is SGDLS and CDR2 is YYNGEE. Trimming cost V 0 bases and J 5 bases, with 9 bases left between them. CDR3 length: 15 residues. CDR3 in amino acids: CASSVEARDNSPLHF. The CDR3 nucleotides are TGTGCCAGCAGCGTAGAAGCCAGGGATAATTCACCCCTCCACTTT.

The CDR3 reads CASGLEVPAGELFF. In DNA, the CDR3 is TGTGCTAGTGGTTTGGAGGTACCCGCCGGGGAGCTGTTTTTT. V is TRBV12-5 and J is TRBJ2-2; unclear D gene. The V and J ends lost 1 base and 6 bases respectively, with 9 bases between them. There are 14 residues in the CDR3. The V gene's germline CDR1 is LGHNT and CDR2 FRNRAP.

Details on this clone: The sample has other DNA sequences that encode this CDR3 too. J is TRBJ2-3 and V is TRBV19; D gene unclear. The germline gives CDR1 LNHDA, CDR2 SQIVND (reference sequence). Trimming shortened V by 3 bases and J by 0 bases, and 10 bases separated the two germline ends. This CDR3 is built from 15 residues. In DNA, the CDR3 is TGTGCCAGTAGTATTGGTCGGGTCAGCACAGATACGCAGTATTTT. It codes for CASSIGRVSTDTQYF.

This rearrangement joins TRBV15 to TRBJ1-4; D remains unclear. Germline assignment: CDR1 LNHNV and CDR2 YYDKDF (reference sequence). The CDR3 is made up of 15 amino acids. V lost 1 base, J lost 5 bases, and 11 bases lay in between. Here the CDR3 reads CATSRVGGLNEKLFF. CDR3 DNA: TGTGCCACCAGCAGAGTGGGAGGGTTGAATGAAAAACTGTTTTTT.

This clone came up once. The V call is TRBV21-1, the J call TRBJ1-6; TRBD1, the D gene given by the table, was not confirmed from the DNA. TRBV21-1 is listed as a pseudogene. This CDR3 region has 13 residues. CDR3 DNA: TGTGCCAGAGGGACAGACTATAATTCACCCCTCCACTTT. It specifies CARGTDYNSPLHF.

The chain joins TRBV19 to TRBJ1-4; 7 nucleotides align to TRBD1. Trimming removed 3 bases from V and 4 bases from J; junction bases left unmatched: 2. Germline lookup yields CDR1 LNHDA and CDR2 SQIVND (reference sequence). CDR3 size: 14 residues. The CDR3 protein is CASSIHRGNEKLFF. CDR3 bases: TGTGCCAGTAGTATCCACAGGGGTAATGAAAAACTGTTTTTT.

V and J are TRBV27 and TRBJ2-3; TRBD1 matches 8 bases. CDR1 is MNHEY and CDR2 is SMNVEV in the germline V gene (reference sequence). The V segment lost 2 bases and the J segment 4 bases; nucleotides outside the gene matches: 5. This CDR3 region has 15 residues. The chain's CDR3 is CASSLARGLADTQYF. The CDR3 coding sequence is TGTGCCAGCAGTTTAGCCAGGGGGCTGGCAGATACGCAGTATTTT.

The chain is built from TRBV6-2 or TRBV6-3 and TRBJ1-1; perhaps TRBD1 as D (6 bases). This CDR3 has 17 residues. Trimming removed 5 bases at V and 1 base at J, with 20 bases between. Per germline, CDR1 MNHEY and CDR2 SVGEGT. CDR3 in amino acids: CASSLYWTQGQNTEAFF. The CDR3 DNA sequence: TGTGCCAGCAGTCTTTACTGGACACAGGGCCAGAACACTGAAGCTTTCTTT.